The clone carrying this T cell receptor (beta chain) was found once. Per the study methods: Amplifying reference gene primers gave estimates of nucleated cell counts. The data were produced by immunoSEQ multiplex PCR, yet TCRdb's version contains in-frame clones alone and is incomplete. V, J and clone size are taken as reported in that table, and D and trimming were inferred from the DNA itself. The sample has under 60,000 clones; about four fifths are singletons. Trimming stripped 9 bases from V and 3 bases from J, with 11 bases between. This CDR3 has 12 amino acids. Germline V gene lookup returns CDR1 WSHSY and CDR2 SAAADI. The source of the sample is a study of blood T cell repertoires in COVID-19. Study information: The United States, Italy and Spain were the sources of the acute and convalescent COVID-19 samples. PBMCs, B-cell-depleted T cells, or T cells were the source of the cDNA or gDNA that made up the material.

This receptor was taken from a man aged 35-49 years with acute or convalescent COVID-19. Sequenced: peripheral blood. This chain joins TRBV10-2 and TRBJ1-2, with D unclear. CDR3 in amino acids: CASQRDDYGYTF. The CDR3 DNA follows: TGCGCCAGTCAGAGGGATGACTATGGCTACACCTTC.